A single sample is the source of the 15 T cell receptor beta chains below, sequenced in a study of T cell changes during pregnancy in multiple sclerosis. Clones were read by immunoSEQ multiplex PCR, and TCRdb kept only the in-frame ones, dropping some. This sample has 58,000 or so clones; 90% occur once, and the top ten carry 2% to 2.5%. This specimen was peripheral blood, taken in the first trimester of pregnancy. All receptors derive from a female donor in good health, enrolled as a control in a pregnancy study.

The chain recombines TRBV21-1 with TRBJ2-7; the D segment call TRBD2 is taken from the table without a DNA check. TRBV21-1 represents a pseudogene. This CDR3 has 15 residues. CDR3 amino acids: CASSKVEPGYYEQYF. The CDR3 DNA reads TGTGCCAGCAGCAAAGTGGAGCCCGGTTACTACGAGCAGTACTTC.

The DNA for the CDR3 is TGTGCCAGCAGCTTAGGTGTCAGGGAGACCCAGTACTTC. It codes for CASSLGVRETQYF. The chain couples TRBV11-2 to TRBJ2-5; no clear D gene. Per germline, CDR1 SGHAT and CDR2 FQNNGV. The CDR3 extends over 13 amino acids. Trimming took off 1 base at V and 5 bases at J, with 8 bases between the two ends.

This clone was found a few times. The V gene is TRBV19, the J gene TRBJ1-5; no clear D gene. The ends were cut back, 3 bases at V and 0 bases at J, with 9 bases in the middle. The germline V gene has CDR1 LNHDA and CDR2 SQIVND (reference sequence). This CDR3 region has 15 residues. The CDR3, as DNA: TGTGCCAGTAGTATGCCGGGGTATAGCAATCAGCCCCAGCATTTT. Translation: CASSMPGYSNQPQHF.

This chain joins TRBV19 and TRBJ2-1, with TRBD2 matching over 9 bases. This CDR3 contains 14 residues. The germline CDR1 and CDR2 sequences are LNHDA and SQIVND (reference sequence). J lost 6 bases, V lost 6 bases, and 6 bases had no gene match. The CDR3 sequence: CASRGLAETNEQFF. CDR3 DNA: TGTGCCAGTAGGGGACTAGCCGAGACCAATGAGCAGTTCTTC. Looking up the rest from reference TRBV19 and TRBJ2-1 gives the full variable domain: DGGITQSPKYLFRKEGQNVTLSCEQNLNHDAMYWYRQDPGQGLRLIYYSQIVNDFQKGDIAEGYSVSREKKESFPLTVTSAQKNPTAFYLCASRGLAETNEQFFGPGTRLTVL.

The V call is TRBV10-2, the J call TRBJ1-2, with 8 positions matching TRBD1. V shed 1 base and J 0 bases; nucleotides not matched to a gene: 1. The CDR3 length is 15 residues. Germline V gives CDR1 WSHSY, CDR2 SAAADI. CDR3 sequence (DNA): TGCGCCAGCAGTGAGTGGACAGGGTCTAACTATGGCTACACCTTC. Translating gives CASSEWTGSNYGYTF.

The V and J genes are TRBV6-4 and TRBJ2-7, with TRBD1 matching over 9 bases. The CDR3 totals 14 residues. Germline V gene data show CDR1 as MRHNA and CDR2 as SNTAGT. V was pared by 4 bases and J by 6 bases, with 7 bases of the junction left unmatched. CDR3 region: CASSATTGGGEQYF. Written as DNA, the CDR3 is TGTGCCAGCAGTGCCACTACAGGGGGCGGCGAGCAGTACTTC.

This clone has more than one count but fewer than ten. V gene TRBV28 combines with J gene TRBJ2-1; TRBD1 aligns across 10 bases. With V trimmed by 5 bases and J by 9 bases, 7 bases remained unmatched. There are 14 residues in the CDR3. The germline V gene has CDR1 MDHEN and CDR2 SYDVKM. The CDR3: CASSPRQGAREQFF. The CDR3 DNA reads as TGTGCCAGCAGTCCCCGACAGGGGGCGCGTGAGCAGTTCTTC.

The chain carries TRBV9 and TRBJ2-7; tentatively, D is TRBD1 (5 bases). The CDR3 covers 16 residues. Germline V CDR1 and CDR2: SGDLS, YYNGEE. The V gene lost 4 bases and the J gene lost 2 bases, with 19 bases spanning the gap. The CDR3 loop reads CASSSRPDRKTYEQYF. CDR3 in DNA: TGTGCCAGCAGCTCCCGTCCCGACAGAAAAACCTACGAGCAGTACTTC.

This clone came up a few times. V usage is TRBV19 and J usage is TRBJ2-1; D perhaps matches TRBD2 (6 bases). Trimming left V 5 bases short and J 2 bases short, with 13 bases between. This CDR3 spans 15 amino acids. In germline, CDR1 is LNHDA, CDR2 SQIVND (reference sequence). CDR3 sequence reads: CASSRTGEAYNEQFF. In DNA, the CDR3 is TGTGCCAGTAGTCGTACGGGAGAGGCCTACAATGAGCAGTTCTTC.

V is TRBV6-6 and J is TRBJ1-4; 12 nucleotides match TRBD1. V lost 4 bases, J lost 5 bases, and 5 bases stayed unmatched. This CDR3 has 16 residues. Germline V gene lookup returns CDR1 MNHNY and CDR2 SVGAGI (reference sequence). CDR3: CASSLGQGAENEKLFF. The CDR3 nucleotides read TGTGCCAGCAGTTTGGGACAGGGGGCTGAAAATGAAAAACTGTTTTTT.

This sequence joins TRBV29-1 and TRBJ2-1, with 9 bases that match TRBD2. Germline loops: CDR1 SQVTM, CDR2 ANQGSEA. This CDR3 is 16 amino acids long. The trim removed 4 bases at V and 1 base at J, leaving 8 bases unmatched. CDR3 sequence: CSVGGGLAESYNEQFF. The CDR3 nucleotides are TGCAGCGTTGGGGGGGGACTAGCTGAATCCTACAATGAGCAGTTCTTC.

V and J are TRBV6-4 and TRBJ1-5, with D possibly being TRBD1 (6 bases). Trimming shortened V by 8 bases and J by 7 bases, and 21 bases separated the two germline ends. This CDR3 has 15 amino acids. Germline loops: CDR1 MRHNA, CDR2 SNTAGT. CDR3 bases: TGTGCCAGCGGAAGCGTGATGAGGGGGAGACAGCCCCAGCATTTT. Amino acids: CASGSVMRGRQPQHF.

J is TRBJ2-5 and V is TRBV6-5, with 7 nucleotides matching TRBD1. The trim removed 5 bases at V and 1 base at J, leaving 4 bases unmatched. Germline V CDR1 and CDR2: MNHEY, SVGAGI. There are 14 residues in the CDR3. CDR3 DNA: TGTGCCAGCAGTCCGACAGGGACCCAAGAGACCCAGTACTTC. Translated, it gives CASSPTGTQETQYF.

The rearrangement links TRBV9 to TRBJ2-2; possibly TRBD2 for D (6 bases). This CDR3 comprises 16 residues. The V gene lost 4 bases and the J gene lost 5 bases, with 18 bases spanning the gap. Germline CDR1 is SGDLS and CDR2 is YYNGEE. CDR3 protein: CASSPRTGGITGELFF. The CDR3 nucleotides read TGTGCCAGCAGCCCCAGGACTGGGGGGATAACCGGGGAGCTGTTTTTT. Drawing the rest from reference TRBV9 and TRBJ2-2, the complete variable domain is DSGVTQTPKHLITATGQRVTLRCSPRSGDLSVYWYQQSLDQGLQFLIQYYNGEERAKGNILERFSAQQFPDLHSELNLSSLELGDSALYFCASSPRTGGITGELFFGEGSRLTVL.

This clone was seen only a few times. This CDR3 is CAWSLAPGAFF. CDR3 nucleotide sequence: TGTGCCTGGAGTTTGGCCCCGGGAGCTTTCTTT. The V call is TRBV30, the J call TRBJ1-1; D is unresolved. The CDR3 has 11 residues. CDR1 GTSNPN and CDR2 SVGIG come from the germline V gene (reference sequence). Trimming stripped 2 bases from V and 10 bases from J, with 11 bases between.